The subject of this entry is one TCR beta chain. The V and J ends lost 4 bases and 0 bases respectively, with 15 bases between them. The CDR3 runs to 16 residues. CDR1 is SGHKS and CDR2 is YYEKEE in the germline V gene (reference sequence). Via MiXCR, TCRdb re-called the 5' RACE reads, giving one row per CDR3 protein. In the table there are some 250,000 distinct CDR3 sequences, about 24% of which are singletons. This record belongs to a study of CD8 T cells in ankylosing spondylitis. This receptor was identified in a male donor with ankylosing spondylitis or in good health (not recorded which). V usage is TRBV5-5 and J usage is TRBJ2-3; no clear D. Sequenced: blood, either unsorted or a sorted T cell fraction (not recorded which). The CDR3 DNA is TGTGCCAGCAGCGTATTCGACACGGCTAGCACAGATACGCAGTATTTT. It codes for CASSVFDTASTDTQYF.